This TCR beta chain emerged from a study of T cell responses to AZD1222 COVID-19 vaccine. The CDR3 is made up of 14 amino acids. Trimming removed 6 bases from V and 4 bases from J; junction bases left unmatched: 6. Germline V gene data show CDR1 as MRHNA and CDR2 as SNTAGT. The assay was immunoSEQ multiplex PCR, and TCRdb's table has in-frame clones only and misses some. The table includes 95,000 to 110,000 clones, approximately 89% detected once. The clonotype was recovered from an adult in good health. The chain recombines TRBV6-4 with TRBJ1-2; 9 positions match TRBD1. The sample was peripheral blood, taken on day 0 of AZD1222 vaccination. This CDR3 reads CASSDRGGGYGYTF. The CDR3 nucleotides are TGTGCCAGCAGCGACAGGGGGGGAGGCTATGGCTACACCTTC.